The sequence of this T cell receptor beta chain was determined in a study of cytomegalovirus exposure and HLA in healthy donors. The CDR3 has 12 amino acids. The germline V and J ends were trimmed by 1 base and 9 bases, with 6 bases remaining between them. Germline CDR1 is SGHVS and CDR2 is FQNEAQ. General study findings and limits: Later analysis identified a missense DCLRE1C variant that was linked to TCR beta V- and J-gene trimming. A later analysis found that most CMV-associated TCR beta chains appeared HLA-restricted.

The study sampled nominally healthy donors, though unrecorded immune exposures were likely. This clone was detected once. What it recognizes is unknown. The PCR ran on 60 Vbeta and 13 Jbeta primers. As processed by the authors: An analysis performed later counted 70 million to 90 million unique TCR beta chains (around 11 million of them shared). Profiling relied on immunoSEQ multiplex PCR, and the TCRdb table lists in-frame clones only, not all of them. D and trimming come from the DNA, and the V and J calls and clone size come from that table. The data contain around 230,000 clones, just under 80% of them singletons.

Sequenced sample: PBMCs. The rearrangement uses TRBV7-8 and TRBJ2-2, with a tentative D call TRBD1 (6 bases). This sequence originates from a boy aged 10-17 years in good health and CMV-seronegative. Written as DNA, the CDR3 is TGTGCCAGCAGCTTAGGGGACAGGGAGCTGTTTTTT. This sequence encodes CASSLGDRELFF.